This is a list of T cell receptor beta chains from one sample in a study of T cell repertoires in cytomegalovirus infection. TCRdb re-called the reads through MiXCR, storing one row per CDR3 protein. The top ten clones hold roughly 15% of a sample with approximately 250,000 distinct CDR3 sequences, less than 9.5% of them seen once. Material: PBMCs. Receptor source: a human donor in good health (CMV status not recorded). Some clones in this sample may be carry-over from other donors' samples. Each CDR3 is given with its conserved first and last residue. Fields, in order: clone size, D gene, CDR3 length, V gene, J gene, CDR3 DNA, CDR3 protein. A D gene is named only where the DNA matches it firmly. Size values are once, few and many counts, or a class for expanded clones, and some rows have none.

-	-	15	TRBV28	TRBJ2-3	TGTGCCAGCAGTTCCCGCCAGGGAGGCACAGATACGCAGTATTTT	CASSSRQGGTDTQYF
few	-	14	TRBV20-1	TRBJ2-4	TGCAGTGCTAGTGATCGTCTAGCCAAAAACATTCAGTACTTC	CSASDRLAKNIQYF
many	TRBD1	15	TRBV28	TRBJ1-5	TGTGCCAGCAGCCCCGGGACAGGGAGGGATCAGCCCCAGCATTTT	CASSPGTGRDQPQHF
many	-	16	TRBV7-8	TRBJ2-3	TGTGCCAGCAGCCTAGGGAGCAGAGTTAGCACAGATACGCAGTATTTT	CASSLGSRVSTDTQYF
few	TRBD2	15	TRBV6-2/TRBV6-3	TRBJ2-1	TGTGCCAGCCGTTGGACTAGCGGGGGTCGGGGGGAGCAGTTCTTC	CASRWTSGGRGEQFF
few	TRBD2	16	TRBV20-1	TRBJ2-1	TGCAGTGCTGTCTCAGCCCTAGCGGGGGGCCCCAATGAGCAGTTCTTC	CSAVSALAGGPNEQFF
-	-	13	TRBV13	TRBJ1-2	TGTGCCAGCAGGAAACAGGCTACCTATGGCTACACCTTC	CASRKQATYGYTF
many	-	15	TRBV6-2/TRBV6-3	TRBJ1-1	TGTGCCAGCAGTAGCACCGGGAAGAGGAACACTGAAGCTTTCTTT	CASSSTGKRNTEAFF
many	TRBD1	13	TRBV7-2	TRBJ1-4	TGTGCCAGCCGCGGGACAGGTTCTGAAAAACTGTTTTTT	CASRGTGSEKLFF
many	-	15	TRBV19	TRBJ1-5	TGTGCCAGTAGTAGGGCAGGAGATAGCAATCAGCCCCAGCATTTT	CASSRAGDSNQPQHF
-	-	14	TRBV20-1	TRBJ2-3	TGCAGTGCTAGGTCGGGAAGCGGAACAGATACGCAGTATTTT	CSARSGSGTDTQYF
few	TRBD1	15	TRBV27	TRBJ1-4	TGTGCCAGCAGTTTCTTCGGGACAGGGGATGAAAAACTGTTTTTT	CASSFFGTGDEKLFF
few	TRBD1	15	TRBV19	TRBJ1-4	TGTGCCAGTAGTCCCTGGACAGGGGAAACTGAAAAACTGTTTTTT	CASSPWTGETEKLFF
many	-	16	TRBV4-3	TRBJ2-2	TGCGCCAGCAGCCAAGATGTGCAGGGGAACACCGGGGAGCTGTTTTTT	CASSQDVQGNTGELFF
many	-	14	TRBV19	TRBJ1-1	TGTGCCAGTAGTATCCCCCGCGACGGCACTGAAGCTTTCTTT	CASSIPRDGTEAFF
many	-	14	TRBV7-2	TRBJ2-5	TGTGCCAGCACCCCCGACCCTTTCCAAGAGACCCAGTACTTC	CASTPDPFQETQYF
-	-	13	TRBV6-1	TRBJ1-1	TGTGCCAGCAGTGAATTGTCACCCCCTGAAGCTTTCTTT	CASSELSPPEAFF
many	-	14	TRBV7-2	TRBJ2-3	TGTGCCAGCAGCTTAGCGGGGGGCACAGATACGCAGTATTTT	CASSLAGGTDTQYF
many	-	15	TRBV7-8	TRBJ2-3	TGTGCCAGCAGGTCCCACAGGGTAAACACAGATACGCAGTATTTT	CASRSHRVNTDTQYF
many	-	15	TRBV7-2	TRBJ1-6	TGTGCCAGCAGCTTAGTCCTACAGGGAAATTCACCCCTCCACTTT	CASSLVLQGNSPLHF
many	-	12	TRBV7-9	TRBJ1-3	TGTGCCAGCAGCCCTCCTGGAAACACCATATATTTT	CASSPPGNTIYF
-	-	14	TRBV20-1	TRBJ2-4	TGCAGTGCCCCCGGAGTATTGGCCAAAAACATTCAGTACTTC	CSAPGVLAKNIQYF
-	-	12	TRBV20-1	TRBJ2-7	TGCAGTGCTTCGTTCAGTTCCTACGAGCAGTACTTC	CSASFSSYEQYF
many	TRBD2	16	TRBV7-2	TRBJ2-1	TGTGCCAGCAGCCCCCGGGGGGGGGATTCCTACAATGAGCAGTTCTTC	CASSPRGGDSYNEQFF
-	TRBD2	19	TRBV14	TRBJ2-7	TGTGCCAGCAGCCAAGAAGAATATAGCGGGAGGCCCCGCTCCTACGAGCAGTACTTC	CASSQEEYSGRPRSYEQYF
many	TRBD2	17	TRBV7-2	TRBJ2-1	TGTGCCAGCAGCCATCAAGCAGCCGCGGGGGGGCTTGGTGAGCAGTTCTTC	CASSHQAAAGGLGEQFF
many	TRBD2	15	TRBV12-3/TRBV12-4	TRBJ2-5	TGTGCCAGCAGTTTAGTAGCGGGGAGCCAAGAGACCCAGTACTTC	CASSLVAGSQETQYF
-	-	13	TRBV7-6	TRBJ2-5	TGTGCCAGCAGCTCTCAGGGTTGGGAGACCCAGTACTTC	CASSSQGWETQYF
many	TRBD2	17	TRBV11-3	TRBJ2-1	TGTGCCAGCAGCTCGTGGACTAGCGGGGCATCCTACAATGAGCAGTTCTTC	CASSSWTSGASYNEQFF
few	-	12	TRBV29-1	TRBJ1-1	TGCAGCGTTATCAGGATGAACACTGAAGCTTTCTTT	CSVIRMNTEAFF